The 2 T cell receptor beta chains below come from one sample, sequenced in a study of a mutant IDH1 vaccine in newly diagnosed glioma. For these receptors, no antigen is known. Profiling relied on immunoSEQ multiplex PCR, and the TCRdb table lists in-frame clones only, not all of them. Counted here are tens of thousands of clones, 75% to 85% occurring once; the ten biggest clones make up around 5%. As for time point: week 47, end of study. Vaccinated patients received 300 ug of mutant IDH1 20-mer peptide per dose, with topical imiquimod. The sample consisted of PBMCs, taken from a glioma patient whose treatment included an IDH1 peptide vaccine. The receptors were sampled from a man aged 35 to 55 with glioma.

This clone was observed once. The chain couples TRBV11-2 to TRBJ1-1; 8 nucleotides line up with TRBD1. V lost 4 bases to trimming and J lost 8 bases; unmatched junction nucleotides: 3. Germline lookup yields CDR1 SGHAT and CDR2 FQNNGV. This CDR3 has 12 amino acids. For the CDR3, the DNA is TGTGCCAGCAGCTCCGACAGGGGAGAAGCTTTCTTT. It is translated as CASSSDRGEAFF.

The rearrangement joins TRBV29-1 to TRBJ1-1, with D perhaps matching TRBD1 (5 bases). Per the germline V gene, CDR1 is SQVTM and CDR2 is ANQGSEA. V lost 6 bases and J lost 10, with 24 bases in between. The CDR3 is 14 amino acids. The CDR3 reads CSVLPNSAGDLAFF. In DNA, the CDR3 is TGCAGCGTCCTACCTAACTCGGCGGGGGATCTAGCTTTCTTT.